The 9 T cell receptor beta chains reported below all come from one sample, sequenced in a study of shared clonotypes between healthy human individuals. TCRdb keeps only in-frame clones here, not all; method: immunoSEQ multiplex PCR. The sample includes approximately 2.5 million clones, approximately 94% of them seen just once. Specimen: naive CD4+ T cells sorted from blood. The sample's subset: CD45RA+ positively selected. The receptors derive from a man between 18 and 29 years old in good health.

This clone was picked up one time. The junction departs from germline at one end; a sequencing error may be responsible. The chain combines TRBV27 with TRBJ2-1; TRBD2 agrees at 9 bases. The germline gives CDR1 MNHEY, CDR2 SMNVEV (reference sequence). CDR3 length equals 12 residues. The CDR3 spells CASGLAYNEQFF. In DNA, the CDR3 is TGCGCATCGGGACTAGCATACAATGAGCAGTTCTTC.

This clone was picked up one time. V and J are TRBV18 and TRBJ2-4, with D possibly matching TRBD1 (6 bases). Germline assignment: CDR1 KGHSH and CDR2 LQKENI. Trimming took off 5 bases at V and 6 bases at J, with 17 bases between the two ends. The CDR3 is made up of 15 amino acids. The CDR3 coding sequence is TGTGCCAGCTCAACCGGGACATTTAATTCAAACATTCAGTACTTC. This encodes CASSTGTFNSNIQYF.

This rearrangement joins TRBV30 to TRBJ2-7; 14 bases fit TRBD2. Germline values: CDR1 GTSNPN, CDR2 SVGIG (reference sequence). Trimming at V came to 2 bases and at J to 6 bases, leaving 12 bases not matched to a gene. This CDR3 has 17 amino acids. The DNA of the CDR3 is TGTGCCTGGAGTTCTTCCGGGACTAGCGGGAGAATGACCGAGCAGTACTTC. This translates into CAWSSSGTSGRMTEQYF.

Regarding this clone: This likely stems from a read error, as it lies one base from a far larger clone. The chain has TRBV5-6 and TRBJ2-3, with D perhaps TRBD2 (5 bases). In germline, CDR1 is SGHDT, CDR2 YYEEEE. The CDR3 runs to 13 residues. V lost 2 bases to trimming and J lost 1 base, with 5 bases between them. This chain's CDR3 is CASSLLGTDTQYF. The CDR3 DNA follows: TGTGCCAGCAGCTTACTAGGCACAGATACGCAGTATTTT.

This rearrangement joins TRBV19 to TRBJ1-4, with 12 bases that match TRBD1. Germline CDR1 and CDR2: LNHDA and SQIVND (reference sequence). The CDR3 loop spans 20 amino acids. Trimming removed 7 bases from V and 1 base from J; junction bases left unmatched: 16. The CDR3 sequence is CASIRPRRDRGRGTNEKLFF. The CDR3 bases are TGTGCCAGTATCAGACCCCGCCGGGACAGGGGGCGTGGAACTAATGAAAAACTGTTTTTT.

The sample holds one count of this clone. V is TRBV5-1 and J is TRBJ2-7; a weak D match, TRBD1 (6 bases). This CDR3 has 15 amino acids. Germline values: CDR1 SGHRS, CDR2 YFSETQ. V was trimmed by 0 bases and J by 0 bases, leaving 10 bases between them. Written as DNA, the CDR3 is TGCGCCAGCAGCTTGGGGGACATTAGCTCCTACGAGCAGTACTTC. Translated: CASSLGDISSYEQYF.

The CDR3 nucleotides are TGTGCCAGCAGTCTCCGACTAGCGGGGGGCAATGAGCAGTTCTTC. As protein: CASSLRLAGGNEQFF. The rearrangement links TRBV6-1 to TRBJ2-1; 13 positions agree with TRBD2. Germline-derived CDR1 and CDR2 are MNHNS and SASEGT. The CDR3 is 15 residues long. V dropped 5 bases and J dropped 6; count of bases not matched to a gene: 4.

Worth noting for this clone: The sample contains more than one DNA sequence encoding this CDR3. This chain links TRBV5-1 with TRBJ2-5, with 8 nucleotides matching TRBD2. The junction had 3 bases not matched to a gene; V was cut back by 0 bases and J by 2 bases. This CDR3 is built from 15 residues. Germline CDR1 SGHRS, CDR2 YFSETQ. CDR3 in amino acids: CASSLASSGQETQYF. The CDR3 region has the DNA TGCGCCAGCAGCTTGGCATCTAGCGGGCAAGAGACCCAGTACTTC.

DNA of the CDR3: TGTGCCAGCAGCACCGGGACTAGCGGGAGTTACGAGCAGTACTTC. Its protein product is CASSTGTSGSYEQYF. The chain uses TRBV5-5 and TRBJ2-7; 14 positions match TRBD2. Trimming at V came to 4 bases and at J to 4 bases, leaving 4 bases not matched to a gene. Germline lookup yields CDR1 SGHKS and CDR2 YYEKEE (reference sequence). This CDR3 comprises 15 residues.